The 2 T cell receptor beta chains below were found in one sample sequenced in a study of identical twins. MiXCR, applied by TCRdb to the 5' RACE reads, yields one record per CDR3 protein. The sample lists 140,000 to 150,000 distinct CDR3 sequences; around 3.5% were seen once. Input material: memory T cells sorted from blood. The receptor set was obtained from a man between 18 and 35 years old in good health.

In its sample, this clonotype was seen many times. The chain employs TRBV15 and TRBJ2-1; 10 bases agree with TRBD2. The V and J ends lost 0 bases and 15 bases, in that order; junction bases with no gene match: 11. The CDR3 loop spans 15 amino acids. Germline assignment: CDR1 LNHNV and CDR2 YYDKDF (reference sequence). CDR3 loop: CATSRDRLAGESRFF. In DNA form, the CDR3 reads TGTGCCACCAGCAGAGATCGCCTAGCGGGGGAGAGCCGGTTCTTC.

This clonotype was picked up many times. CDR3 DNA: TGTGCCAGCAGCGTAGGGCAAACCAACCTAGGGGACAATGAGCAGTTCTTC. This codes for CASSVGQTNLGDNEQFF. The V and J genes are TRBV9 and TRBJ2-1; possible D gene TRBD1, 5 bases. Germline lookup yields CDR1 SGDLS and CDR2 YYNGEE. V shed 0 bases and J shed 5 bases, with 18 bases lying between them. The CDR3 spans 17 residues.